The subject of this entry is one TCR beta chain. Its antigen is currently not known. Base qualities are missing; no much larger clone stands one base away. V is pared back by 2 bases and J by 2 bases, with 19 bases lying between the germline termini. In the germline V gene, CDR1 corresponds to MNHNS and CDR2 to SASEGT. The CDR3 numbers 18 residues from cysteine through phenylalanine. CDR3 DNA only is kept here, 54 bases in frame from base 1. This sample stems from a study of blood T cell repertoires in COVID-19 (dated by TCRdb to the early 2020s). Concerning the study at large: Samples from collaborators originated in the United States, Italy and Spain and spanned both the acute and convalescent phases of COVID-19. The repertoires were released in a freely available public database intended as a resource for research on the immune response to SARS-CoV-2. A de-identified subject ID, COVID-19 status, age in years and sex were almost always included in the sample metadata. The prospective study material was composed of cDNA or gDNA derived from T cells, B-cell-depleted T cells, or PBMCs. HLA class I and class II types, where available, came from metadata supplied by the sample provider rather than from assay-based typing. The samples were drawn from the first 160 participants of the ongoing ImmuneRACE study and from some 1,300 subjects provided by 6 global collaborators. Deeply sampled blood TCRbeta repertoires from subjects exposed to, actively infected with, or recovered from COVID-19 were included in the dataset.

TCRbeta CDR3 regions were amplified from genomic DNA by means of the immunoSEQ Assay, a bias-controlled multiplex PCR. The study's processing was this. Within the assay, amplification of reference gene primers was used to estimate how many nucleated cells each sample contained. To quantify the absolute abundance of each unique TCRbeta CDR3 rearrangement, sequence reads were collapsed and filtered. For each sample, productive Simpson clonality was calculated as the square root of Simpson's diversity index over productive rearrangements. TCRdb holds this immuneACCESS table with in-frame rearrangements only. Some clones are missing; in checked studies, unresolved V genes explain under half, and the rest has no known cause. V and J calls and clone size are those listed in that table; D and trimming were worked out from the DNA. The sample table shows approximately 130,000 clones, and roughly 86% are seen once. The ten largest clonotypes hold around 13% of the sample.

The paper's findings and limits, for the study overall: Clinical and demographic metadata were provided uncurated, with the amount varying by source and participant.

The collaborating institutions used their own protocols to collect whole blood in K2EDTA tubes. For TCRbeta analysis, collaborator samples were shipped as frozen whole blood, as isolated PBMCs, or as DNA extracted from either sample type. This sequence originates from a human donor in a cohort sampled during active COVID-19. The rearrangement joined TRBV6-1 to TRBJ1-3; the D segment could be TRBD1, given 5 matching bases. Sequenced: peripheral blood. At the DNA level, the sequence is TGTGCCAGCAGTGAATCCCCAGGGTCGTCGGGTACTGGAAACACCATATATTTT. It translates to CASSESPGSSGTGNTIYF.